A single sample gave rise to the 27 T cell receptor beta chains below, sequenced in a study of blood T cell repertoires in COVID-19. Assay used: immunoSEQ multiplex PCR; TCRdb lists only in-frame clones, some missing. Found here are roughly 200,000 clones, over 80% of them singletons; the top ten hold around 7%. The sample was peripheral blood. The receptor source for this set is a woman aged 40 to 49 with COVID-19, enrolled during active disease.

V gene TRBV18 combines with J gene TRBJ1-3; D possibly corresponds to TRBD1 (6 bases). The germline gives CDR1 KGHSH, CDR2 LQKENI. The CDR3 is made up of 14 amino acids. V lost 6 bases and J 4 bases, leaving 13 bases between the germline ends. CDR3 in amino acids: CASSETTGGNTIYF. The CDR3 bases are TGTGCCAGCTCGGAGACGACAGGAGGAAACACCATATATTTT.

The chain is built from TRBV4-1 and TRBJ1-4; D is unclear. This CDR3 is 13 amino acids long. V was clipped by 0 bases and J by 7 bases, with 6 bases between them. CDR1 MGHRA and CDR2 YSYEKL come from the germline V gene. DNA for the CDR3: TGCGCCAGCAGCCAAGATTGGGCTGAAAAACTGTTTTTT. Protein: CASSQDWAEKLFF.

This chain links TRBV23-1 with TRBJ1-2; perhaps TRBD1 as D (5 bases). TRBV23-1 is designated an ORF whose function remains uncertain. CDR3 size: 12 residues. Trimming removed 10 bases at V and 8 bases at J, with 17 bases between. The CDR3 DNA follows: TGCGCCAATCACGTGGGGAGGGACGGCTACACCTTC. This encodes CANHVGRDGYTF.

The CDR3 region has the DNA TGTGCCAGCAGCTCGACTAGGGGCCTCTACAATGAGCAGTTCTTC. This gives the protein CASSSTRGLYNEQFF. The chain is built from TRBV11-2 and TRBJ2-1; D is possibly TRBD2 (6 bases). The CDR3 runs to 15 residues. The germline gives CDR1 SGHAT, CDR2 FQNNGV. V lost 4 bases and J lost 3, with 13 bases in between.

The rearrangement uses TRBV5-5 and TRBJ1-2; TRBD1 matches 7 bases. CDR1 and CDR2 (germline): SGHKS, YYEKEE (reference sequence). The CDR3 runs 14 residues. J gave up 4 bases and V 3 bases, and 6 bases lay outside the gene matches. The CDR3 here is CASSYPGTVYGYTF. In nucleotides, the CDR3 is TGTGCCAGCAGCTACCCCGGGACAGTCTATGGCTACACCTTC.

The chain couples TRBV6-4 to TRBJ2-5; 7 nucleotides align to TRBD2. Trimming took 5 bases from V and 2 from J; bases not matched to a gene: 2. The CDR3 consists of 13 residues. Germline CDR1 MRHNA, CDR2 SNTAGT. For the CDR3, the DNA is TGTGCCAGCAGTCGGGACTATCAAGAGACCCAGTACTTC. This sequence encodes CASSRDYQETQYF.

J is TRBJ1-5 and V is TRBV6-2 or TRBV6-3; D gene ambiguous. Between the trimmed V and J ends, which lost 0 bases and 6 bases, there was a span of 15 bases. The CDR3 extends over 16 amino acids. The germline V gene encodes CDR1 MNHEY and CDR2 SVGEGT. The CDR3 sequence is CASSYSWPVGPQPQHF. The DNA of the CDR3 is TGTGCCAGCAGTTACTCGTGGCCAGTTGGCCCTCAGCCCCAGCATTTT.

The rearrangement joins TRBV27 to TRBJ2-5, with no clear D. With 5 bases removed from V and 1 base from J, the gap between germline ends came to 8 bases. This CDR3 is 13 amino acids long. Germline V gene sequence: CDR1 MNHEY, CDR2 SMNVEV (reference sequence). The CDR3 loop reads CASSLRAQETQYF. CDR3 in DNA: TGTGCCAGCAGTCTTCGAGCCCAAGAGACCCAGTACTTC.

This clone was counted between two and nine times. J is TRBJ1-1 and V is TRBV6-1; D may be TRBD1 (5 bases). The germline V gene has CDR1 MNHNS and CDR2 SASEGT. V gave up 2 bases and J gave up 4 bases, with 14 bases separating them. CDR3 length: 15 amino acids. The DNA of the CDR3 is TGTGCCAGCAGTGAACCGGGGGTAGGTGGCACTGAAGCTTTCTTT. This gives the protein CASSEPGVGGTEAFF.

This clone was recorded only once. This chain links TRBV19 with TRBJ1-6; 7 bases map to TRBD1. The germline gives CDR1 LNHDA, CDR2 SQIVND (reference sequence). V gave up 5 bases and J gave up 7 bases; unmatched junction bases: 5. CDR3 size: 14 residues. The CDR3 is CASSRGTVNSPLHF. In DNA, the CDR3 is TGTGCCAGTAGTCGAGGGACAGTGAATTCACCCCTCCACTTT. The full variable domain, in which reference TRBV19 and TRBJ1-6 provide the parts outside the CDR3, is DGGITQSPKYLFRKEGQNVTLSCEQNLNHDAMYWYRQDPGQGLRLIYYSQIVNDFQKGDIAEGYSVSREKKESFPLTVTSAQKNPTAFYLCASSRGTVNSPLHFGNGTRLTVT.

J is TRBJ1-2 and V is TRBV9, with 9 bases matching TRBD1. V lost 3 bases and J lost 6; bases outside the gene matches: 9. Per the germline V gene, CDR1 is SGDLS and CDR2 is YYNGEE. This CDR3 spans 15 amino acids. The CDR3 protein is CASSAPWTGVNGYTF. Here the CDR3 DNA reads TGTGCCAGCAGCGCGCCTTGGACAGGGGTCAATGGCTACACCTTC.

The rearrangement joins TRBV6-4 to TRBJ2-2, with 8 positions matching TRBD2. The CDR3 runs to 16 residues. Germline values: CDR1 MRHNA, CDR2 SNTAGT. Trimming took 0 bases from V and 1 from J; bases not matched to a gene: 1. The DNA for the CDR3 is TGTGCCAGCAGTGACTCTGCGGGGGGGAACACCGGGGAGCTGTTTTTT. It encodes CASSDSAGGNTGELFF.

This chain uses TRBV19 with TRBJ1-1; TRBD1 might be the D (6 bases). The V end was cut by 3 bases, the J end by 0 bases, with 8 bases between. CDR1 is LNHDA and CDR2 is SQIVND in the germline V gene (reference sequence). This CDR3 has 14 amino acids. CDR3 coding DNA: TGTGCCAGTAGTATGACAGGATTGAACACTGAAGCTTTCTTT. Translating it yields CASSMTGLNTEAFF.

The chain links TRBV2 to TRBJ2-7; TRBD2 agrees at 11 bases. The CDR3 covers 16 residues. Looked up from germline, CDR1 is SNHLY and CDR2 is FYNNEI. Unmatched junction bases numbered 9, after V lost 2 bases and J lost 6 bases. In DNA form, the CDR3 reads TGTGCCAGCAGTGAATGGGTAGCGGGGGGGCTTAGCGAGCAGTACTTC. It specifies CASSEWVAGGLSEQYF.

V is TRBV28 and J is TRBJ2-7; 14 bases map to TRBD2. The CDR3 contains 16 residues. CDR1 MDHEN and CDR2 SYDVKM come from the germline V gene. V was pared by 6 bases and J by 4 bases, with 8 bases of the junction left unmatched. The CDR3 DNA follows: TGTGCCAGCAGACGACTAGCGGGAGGGCCGGGATACGAGCAGTACTTC. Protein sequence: CASRRLAGGPGYEQYF.

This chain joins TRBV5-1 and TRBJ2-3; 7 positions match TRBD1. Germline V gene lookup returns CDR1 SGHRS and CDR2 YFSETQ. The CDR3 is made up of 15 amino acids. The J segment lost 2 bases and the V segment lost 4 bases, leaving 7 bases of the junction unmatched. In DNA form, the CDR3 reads TGCGCCAGCAGCCAATGGACAGGAAACACAGATACGCAGTATTTT. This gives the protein CASSQWTGNTDTQYF.

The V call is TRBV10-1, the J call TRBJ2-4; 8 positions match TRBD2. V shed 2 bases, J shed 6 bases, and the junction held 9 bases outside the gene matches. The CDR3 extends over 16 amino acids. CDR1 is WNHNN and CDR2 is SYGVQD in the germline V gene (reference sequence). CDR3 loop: CASSEDPGGPGNIQYF. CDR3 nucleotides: TGCGCCAGCAGTGAGGACCCGGGGGGGCCGGGAAACATTCAGTACTTC.

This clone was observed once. CDR3 in DNA: TGTGCCAGCAGCTCGGCGGACAGGGAAGCTTTCTTT. Protein product: CASSSADREAFF. V is TRBV11-3 and J is TRBJ1-1; 7 bases match TRBD1. Germline V gene data show CDR1 as SGHNT and CDR2 as YENEEA. V gave up 4 bases and J gave up 8 bases; unmatched junction bases: 4. The CDR3 sequence is 12 residues long.

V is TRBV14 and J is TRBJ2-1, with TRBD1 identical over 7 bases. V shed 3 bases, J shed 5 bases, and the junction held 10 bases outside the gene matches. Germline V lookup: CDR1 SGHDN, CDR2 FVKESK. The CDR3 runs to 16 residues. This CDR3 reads CASSQDPGQPNNEQFF. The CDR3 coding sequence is TGTGCCAGCAGCCAGGACCCGGGACAGCCAAACAATGAGCAGTTCTTC.

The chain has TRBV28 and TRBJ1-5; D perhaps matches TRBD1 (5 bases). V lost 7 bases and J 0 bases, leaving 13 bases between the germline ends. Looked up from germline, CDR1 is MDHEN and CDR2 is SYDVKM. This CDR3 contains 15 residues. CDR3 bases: TGTGCCAGCATCCCGGGGGGATCTAGCAATCAGCCCCAGCATTTT. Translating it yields CASIPGGSSNQPQHF.

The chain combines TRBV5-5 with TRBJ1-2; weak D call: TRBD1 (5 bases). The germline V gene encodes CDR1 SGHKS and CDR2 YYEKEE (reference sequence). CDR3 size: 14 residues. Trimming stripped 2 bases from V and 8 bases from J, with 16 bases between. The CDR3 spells CASSLGSGTGGYTF. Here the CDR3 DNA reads TGTGCCAGCAGCTTAGGTTCAGGAACAGGAGGCTACACCTTC.

The DNA for the CDR3 is TGTGCCAGCAGTCTCTTAGCGGGAGCTCCCAATGAGCAGTTCTTC. Translated, it gives CASSLLAGAPNEQFF. The rearrangement links TRBV7-6 to TRBJ2-1; 9 bases map to TRBD2. CDR1 and CDR2 from the germline V gene are SGHVS and FNYEAQ. The junction had 9 bases not matched to a gene; V was cut back by 6 bases and J by 6 bases. This CDR3 comprises 15 residues.

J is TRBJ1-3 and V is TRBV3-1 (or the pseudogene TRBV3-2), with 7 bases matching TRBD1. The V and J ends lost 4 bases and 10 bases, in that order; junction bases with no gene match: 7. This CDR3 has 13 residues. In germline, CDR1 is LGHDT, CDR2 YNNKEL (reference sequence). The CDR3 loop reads CASSRTGEGTIYF. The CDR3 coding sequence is TGTGCCAGCAGCCGAACAGGGGAAGGGACCATATATTTT.

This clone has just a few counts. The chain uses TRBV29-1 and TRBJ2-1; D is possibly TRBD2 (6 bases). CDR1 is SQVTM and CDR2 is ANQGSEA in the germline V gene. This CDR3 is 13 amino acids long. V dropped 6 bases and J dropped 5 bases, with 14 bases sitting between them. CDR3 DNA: TGCAGCGTCGAGATGGGACTGGACAATGAGCAGTTCTTC. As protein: CSVEMGLDNEQFF.

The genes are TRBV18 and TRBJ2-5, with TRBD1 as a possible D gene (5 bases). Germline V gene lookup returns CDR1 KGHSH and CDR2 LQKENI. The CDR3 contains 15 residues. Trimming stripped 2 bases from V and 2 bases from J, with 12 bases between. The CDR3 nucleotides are TGTGCCAGCTCACCAGTGGCAGGGCAACAAGAGACCCAGTACTTC. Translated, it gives CASSPVAGQQETQYF.

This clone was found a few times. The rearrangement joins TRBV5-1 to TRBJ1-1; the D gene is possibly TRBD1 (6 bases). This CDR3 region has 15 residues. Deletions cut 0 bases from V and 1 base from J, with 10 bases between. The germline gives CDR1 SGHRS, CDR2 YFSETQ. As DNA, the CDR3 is TGCGCCAGCAGCTTGGACAGGGTAACGAACACTGAAGCTTTCTTT. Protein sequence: CASSLDRVTNTEAFF.

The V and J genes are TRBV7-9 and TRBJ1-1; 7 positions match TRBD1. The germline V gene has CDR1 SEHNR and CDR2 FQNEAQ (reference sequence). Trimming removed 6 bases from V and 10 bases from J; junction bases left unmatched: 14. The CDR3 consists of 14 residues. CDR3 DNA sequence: TGTGCCAGCAGAGATACGGGATCGACAGGGCGAGCTTTCTTT. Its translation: CASRDTGSTGRAFF.